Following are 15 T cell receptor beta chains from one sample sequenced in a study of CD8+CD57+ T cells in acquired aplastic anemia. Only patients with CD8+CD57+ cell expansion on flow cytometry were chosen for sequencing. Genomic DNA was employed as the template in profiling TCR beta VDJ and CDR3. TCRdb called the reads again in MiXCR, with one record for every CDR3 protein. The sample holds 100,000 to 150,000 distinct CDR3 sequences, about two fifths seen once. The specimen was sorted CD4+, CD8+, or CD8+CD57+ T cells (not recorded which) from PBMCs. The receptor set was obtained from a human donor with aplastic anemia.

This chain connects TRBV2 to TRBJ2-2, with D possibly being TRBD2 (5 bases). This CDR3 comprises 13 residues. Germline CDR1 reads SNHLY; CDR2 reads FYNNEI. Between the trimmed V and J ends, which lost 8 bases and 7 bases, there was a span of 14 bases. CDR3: CASSGRGGGELFF. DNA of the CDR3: TGTGCCAGCTCTGGGCGTGGAGGCGGGGAGCTGTTTTTT.

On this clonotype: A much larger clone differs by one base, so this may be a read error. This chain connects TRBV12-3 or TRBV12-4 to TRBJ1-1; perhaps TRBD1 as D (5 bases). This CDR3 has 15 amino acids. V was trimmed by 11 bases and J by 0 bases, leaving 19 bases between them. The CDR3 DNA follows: TGTGCCGGCCACAGGCCAACCCCAATGAACACTGAAGCTTTCTTT. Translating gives CAGHRPTPMNTEAFF.

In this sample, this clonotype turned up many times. CDR3 in DNA: TGTGCCAGCAGCGTAGGAGGGGGTTCGAACACTGAAGCTTTCTTT. Translating it yields CASSVGGGSNTEAFF. The chain carries TRBV9 and TRBJ1-1, with D possibly matching TRBD1 (6 bases). There are 15 residues in the CDR3. Trimming pared 0 bases from V and 1 base from J, leaving 10 bases between. Germline CDR1 is SGDLS and CDR2 is YYNGEE.

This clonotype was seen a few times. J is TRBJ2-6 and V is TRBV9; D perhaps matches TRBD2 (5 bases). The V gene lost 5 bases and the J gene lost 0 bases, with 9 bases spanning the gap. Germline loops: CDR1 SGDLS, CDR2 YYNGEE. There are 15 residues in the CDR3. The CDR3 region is CASREEGSGANVLTF. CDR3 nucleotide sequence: TGTGCCAGCAGGGAAGAGGGCTCTGGGGCCAACGTCCTGACTTTC.

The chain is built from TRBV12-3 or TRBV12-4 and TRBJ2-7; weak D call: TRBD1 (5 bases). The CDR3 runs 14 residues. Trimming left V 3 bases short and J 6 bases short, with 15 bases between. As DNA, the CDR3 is TGTGCCAGCAGTTTCGCAGGGATCGTGTCCGAGCAGTACTTC. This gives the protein CASSFAGIVSEQYF.

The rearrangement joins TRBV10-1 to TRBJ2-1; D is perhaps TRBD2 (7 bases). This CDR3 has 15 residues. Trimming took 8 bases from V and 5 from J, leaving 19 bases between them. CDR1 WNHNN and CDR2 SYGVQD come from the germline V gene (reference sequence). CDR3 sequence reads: CASSQGTILDNEQFF. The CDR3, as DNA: TGCGCCAGCTCTCAGGGGACTATACTCGACAATGAGCAGTTCTTC.

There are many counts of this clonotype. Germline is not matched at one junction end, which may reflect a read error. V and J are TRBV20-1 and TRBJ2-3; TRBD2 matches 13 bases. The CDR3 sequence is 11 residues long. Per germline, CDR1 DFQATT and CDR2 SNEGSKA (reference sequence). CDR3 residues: CSARTSGGLGF. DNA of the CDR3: TGCAGTGCTAGGACTAGCGGGGGGCTCGGTTTT.

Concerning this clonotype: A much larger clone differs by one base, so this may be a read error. The CDR3 loop reads CSARGYGYTF. The CDR3 DNA sequence: TGCAGTGCTAGAGGCTATGGCTACACCTTC. The chain joins TRBV20-1 to TRBJ1-2; D remains ambiguous. Germline values: CDR1 DFQATT, CDR2 SNEGSKA (reference sequence). Trimming shortened V by 1 base and J by 4 bases, and 1 base separated the two germline ends. The CDR3 runs to 10 residues.

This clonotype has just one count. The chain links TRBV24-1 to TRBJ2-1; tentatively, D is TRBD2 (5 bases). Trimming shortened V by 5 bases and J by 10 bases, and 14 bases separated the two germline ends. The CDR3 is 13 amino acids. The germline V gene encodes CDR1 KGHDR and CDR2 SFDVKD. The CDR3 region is CATSGIGPGEQFF. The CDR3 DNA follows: TGTGCCACCAGTGGGATTGGCCCGGGGGAGCAGTTCTTC.

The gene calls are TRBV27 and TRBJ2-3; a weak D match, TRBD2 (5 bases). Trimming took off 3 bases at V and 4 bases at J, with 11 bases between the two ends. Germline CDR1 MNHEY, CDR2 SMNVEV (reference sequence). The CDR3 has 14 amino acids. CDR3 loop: CASSFQRSADTQYF. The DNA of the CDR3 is TGTGCCAGCAGTTTTCAGCGGTCGGCAGATACGCAGTATTTT.

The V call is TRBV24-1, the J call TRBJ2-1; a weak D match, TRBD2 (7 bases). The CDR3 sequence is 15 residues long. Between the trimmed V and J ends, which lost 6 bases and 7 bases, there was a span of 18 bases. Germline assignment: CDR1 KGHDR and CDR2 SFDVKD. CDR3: CATSTEGGAGNEQFF. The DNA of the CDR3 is TGTGCCACCAGTACCGAGGGGGGGGCAGGGAATGAGCAGTTCTTC.

As DNA, the CDR3 is TGTGCCAGCAGCACCGACTGGGGGAACGAGCAGTACTTC. Its translation is CASSTDWGNEQYF. J is TRBJ2-7 and V is TRBV12-3 or TRBV12-4; D may match TRBD1 or TRBD2 (5 bases each). V was trimmed by 6 bases and J by 5 bases, leaving 14 bases between them. The CDR3 has 13 residues.

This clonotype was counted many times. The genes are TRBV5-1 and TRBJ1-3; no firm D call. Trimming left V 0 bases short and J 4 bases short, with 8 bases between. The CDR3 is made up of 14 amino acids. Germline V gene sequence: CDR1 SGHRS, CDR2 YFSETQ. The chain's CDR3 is CASSLATEGNTIYF. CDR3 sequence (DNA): TGCGCCAGCAGCTTGGCAACAGAAGGAAACACCATATATTTT. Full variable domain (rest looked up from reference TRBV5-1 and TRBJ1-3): KAGVTQTPRYLIKTRGQQVTLSCSPISGHRSVSWYQQTPGQGLQFLFEYFSETQRNKGNFPGRFSGRQFSNSRSEMNVSTLELGDSALYLCASSLATEGNTIYFGEGSWLTVV.

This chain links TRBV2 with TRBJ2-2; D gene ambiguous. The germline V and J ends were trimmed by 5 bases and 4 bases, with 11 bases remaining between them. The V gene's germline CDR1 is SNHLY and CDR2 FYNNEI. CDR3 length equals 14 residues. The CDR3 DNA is TGTGCCAGCAGTTTTCCCCTACCCACCGGGGAGCTGTTTTTT. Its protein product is CASSFPLPTGELFF.

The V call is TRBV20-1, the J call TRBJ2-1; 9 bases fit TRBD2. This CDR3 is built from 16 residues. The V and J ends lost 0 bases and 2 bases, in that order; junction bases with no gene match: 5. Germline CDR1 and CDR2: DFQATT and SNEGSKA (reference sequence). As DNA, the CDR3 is TGCAGTGCTAGAGAGGGCCTAGCGGGGACCTACAATGAGCAGTTCTTC. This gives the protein CSAREGLAGTYNEQFF.